The 13 T cell receptor beta chains presented below share a single source sample, sequenced in a study of OX40 agonist ivuxolimab in advanced cancers. Produced via immunoSEQ multiplex PCR; TCRdb's table is partial and in-frame only. The sample holds 45,000 to 75,000 clones, approximately 80% seen once. Sequencing used CD4+ or CD8+ T cells sorted from blood, obtained in a trial of the OX40 agonist ivuxolimab. Receptors originate from an adult with an advanced solid tumor such as melanoma, head and neck, liver or kidney cancer.

In DNA, the CDR3 is TGTGCCAGCAGCCAAGTGCTGGACAGGGGGCACAATGAGCAGTTCTTC. Amino acids: CASSQVLDRGHNEQFF. The rearrangement joins TRBV14 to TRBJ2-1; 11 nucleotides align to TRBD1. V was clipped by 1 base and J by 5 bases; unmatched bases: 4. The CDR3 covers 16 residues. CDR1 and CDR2 (germline): SGHDN, FVKESK.

This clone has a handful of counts. The rearrangement uses TRBV7-2 and TRBJ2-5; 9 nucleotides align to TRBD1. The CDR3 has 14 residues. Germline V gene lookup returns CDR1 SGHTA and CDR2 FQGNSA. V shed 5 bases and J 4 bases; nucleotides not matched to a gene: 5. The CDR3 sequence is CASSERTGAETQYF. The CDR3 DNA is TGTGCCAGCAGCGAACGGACAGGGGCAGAGACCCAGTACTTC.

This chain uses TRBV7-9 with TRBJ2-7; the match to TRBD1 covers 8 bases. From germline, CDR1 is SEHNR and CDR2 FQNEAQ (reference sequence). The CDR3 runs 13 residues. V lost 3 bases to trimming and J lost 5 bases; unmatched junction nucleotides: 3. CDR3 in amino acids: CASSLTGANEQYF. The DNA for the CDR3 is TGTGCCAGCAGCTTGACAGGGGCAAACGAGCAGTACTTC.

The chain employs TRBV7-9 and TRBJ2-7; 7 positions match TRBD1. The CDR3 is 13 residues long. V lost 5 bases to trimming and J lost 9 bases; unmatched junction nucleotides: 10. CDR1 is SEHNR, CDR2 FQNEAQ, per germline (reference sequence). This CDR3 is CASSVGTAVGQYF. Here the CDR3 DNA reads TGTGCCAGCAGCGTCGGGACAGCCGTCGGGCAGTACTTC.

The chain joins TRBV7-9 to TRBJ1-2; D perhaps matches TRBD1 (5 bases). Trimming left V 4 bases short and J 4 bases short, with 22 bases between. CDR1 and CDR2 from the germline V gene are SEHNR and FQNEAQ (reference sequence). This CDR3 is built from 17 residues. DNA of the CDR3: TGTGCCAGCAGCTCTCCGGGACTCGGGGGGACGGGCTATGGCTACACCTTC. Translating gives CASSSPGLGGTGYGYTF.

The CDR3 DNA is TGCGCCAGCAGAGTCCGGGACAGGGATGAAAAACTGTTTTTT. Translated: CASRVRDRDEKLFF. The chain joins TRBV4-1 to TRBJ1-4, with 9 positions matching TRBD1. V shed 6 bases, J shed 6 bases, and the junction held 5 bases outside the gene matches. CDR1 is MGHRA and CDR2 is YSYEKL in the germline V gene. The CDR3 totals 14 residues.

This sequence joins TRBV11-3 and TRBJ2-1, with unresolved D. The CDR3 sequence is 12 residues long. Per germline, CDR1 SGHNT and CDR2 YENEEA. V gave up 5 bases and J gave up 10 bases, with 12 bases separating them. CDR3 sequence (DNA): TGTGCCAGCAGCCCCTTGGCGGACGAGCAGTTCTTC. This gives the protein CASSPLADEQFF.

This rearrangement joins TRBV9 to TRBJ2-3; TRBD1 or TRBD2 may be the D gene (5 bases each). CDR1 is SGDLS, CDR2 YYNGEE, per germline. CDR3 length equals 13 residues. With 4 bases removed from V and 6 bases from J, the gap between germline ends came to 12 bases. Here the CDR3 reads CASSLGTPDTQYF. In nucleotides, the CDR3 is TGTGCCAGCAGCCTCGGGACCCCCGATACGCAGTATTTT.

The chain uses TRBV7-6 and TRBJ2-3; D is uncertain. The CDR3 contains 17 residues. Deletions cut 2 bases from V and 0 bases from J, with 15 bases between. Germline lookup yields CDR1 SGHVS and CDR2 FNYEAQ. CDR3 amino acids: CASSLWARGESTDTQYF. DNA of the CDR3: TGTGCCAGCAGCTTATGGGCTAGAGGAGAAAGCACAGATACGCAGTATTTT.

The V call is TRBV7-9, the J call TRBJ1-4; TRBD1 matches 10 bases. CDR3 length equals 16 residues. From germline, CDR1 is SEHNR and CDR2 FQNEAQ (reference sequence). With 5 bases clipped from V and 8 bases from J, the junction kept 11 bases outside the gene matches. CDR3 nucleotide sequence: TGTGCCAGCAGCCCAAGGACGGGACAGGGGCCCGAAAAACTGTTTTTT. Its translation: CASSPRTGQGPEKLFF.

The chain uses TRBV7-6 and TRBJ1-3; 8 bases map to TRBD1. The CDR3 runs 15 residues. J gave up 3 bases and V 4 bases, and 5 bases lay outside the gene matches. Germline-derived CDR1 and CDR2 are SGHVS and FNYEAQ. The CDR3 here is CASSSDRGNGNTIYF. DNA of the CDR3: TGTGCCAGCAGCTCCGACAGGGGAAATGGAAACACCATATATTTT.

V and J are TRBV4-1 and TRBJ2-1; TRBD2 agrees at 9 bases. CDR3 length: 15 amino acids. With 0 bases clipped from V and 10 bases from J, the junction kept 7 bases outside the gene matches. From germline, CDR1 is MGHRA and CDR2 YSYEKL. CDR3 DNA sequence: TGCGCCAGCAGCCAAGATTGGGGCCTAGCGGGAGAGCAGTTCTTC. Translating gives CASSQDWGLAGEQFF.

V gene TRBV9 combines with J gene TRBJ1-3; tentative D call: TRBD1 (5 bases). Germline V CDR1 and CDR2: SGDLS, YYNGEE. The V end lost 2 bases, the J end lost 4 bases, and 10 bases lay between the germline ends. The CDR3 has 14 amino acids. The CDR3 nucleotides are TGTGCCAGCAGCGTGGGGGGAGCAGGAAACACCATATATTTT. Protein sequence: CASSVGGAGNTIYF.